This TCR beta chain originates from a study of T cell responses to AZD1222 COVID-19 vaccine. Clones were sequenced by immunoSEQ multiplex PCR, and TCRdb holds only the in-frame ones, with some missing. The sample holds around 180,000 clones, 85% to 95% seen once. General study results and limits: Among spike-specific TCRs, nearly half reportedly target unmutated variant regions. Along spike, vaccine-associated CD4 TCRs were found throughout, with dominance at 160-218 and 743-854. Mostly white British, mostly female donors; authors suggested clonal diversity may be underestimated.

CDR1 is SGHKS, CDR2 YYEKEE, per germline (reference sequence). Trimming stripped 0 bases from V and 2 bases from J, with 12 bases between. CDR3 length equals 15 residues. Details on this clone: Its specificity is not known.

This specimen was peripheral blood, taken on day 0 of AZD1222 vaccination. The TCR sequence derives from an adult in good health. V usage is TRBV5-5 and J usage is TRBJ2-7, with D tentatively TRBD1 or TRBD2 (5 bases each). CDR3 sequence reads: CASSLAGTSTYEQYF. The CDR3 DNA reads as TGTGCCAGCAGCTTGGCCGGGACCTCTACCTACGAGCAGTACTTC.